The 26 T cell receptor beta chains below come from one sample, sequenced in a study of blood T cell repertoires in COVID-19. Some clones are missing from TCRdb's copy, which holds only in-frame ones; the method was immunoSEQ multiplex PCR. The data contain some 220,000 clones, 70% to 90% of them singletons. Sequencing input: peripheral blood. The source is a woman aged 18-30 years who had recovered from COVID-19.

CDR3 in DNA: TGTGCCTGGGAAAAGTGGGACAGGGACCACGAGCAGTACTTC. Translation gives CAWEKWDRDHEQYF. The V and J genes are TRBV30 and TRBJ2-7, with 9 bases that match TRBD1. The trim removed 5 bases at V and 5 bases at J, leaving 10 bases unmatched. This CDR3 spans 14 amino acids. CDR1 is GTSNPN, CDR2 SVGIG, per germline (reference sequence).

V usage is TRBV9 and J usage is TRBJ2-6, with TRBD1 identical over 11 bases. Germline loops: CDR1 SGDLS, CDR2 YYNGEE. This CDR3 spans 17 amino acids. V lost 2 bases and J lost 2; bases outside the gene matches: 3. CDR3 coding DNA: TGTGCCAGCAGCGTGGGACAGGGGGACCCTGGGGCCAACGTCCTGACTTTC. Translation gives CASSVGQGDPGANVLTF.

The chain employs TRBV6-7 and TRBJ1-2, with D possibly matching TRBD1 (6 bases). TRBV6-7 is classed as an ORF, of uncertain function. The V end lost 6 bases, the J end lost 0 bases, and 8 bases lay between the germline ends. The CDR3 is 13 amino acids. In nucleotides, the CDR3 is TGTGCCAGCAGGGACAGATCTAACTATGGCTACACCTTC. Translating it yields CASRDRSNYGYTF.

The chain uses TRBV5-5 and TRBJ1-1; no firm D call. Trimming cost V 2 bases and J 2 bases, with 10 bases left between them. The CDR3 sequence is 14 residues long. The germline CDR1 and CDR2 sequences are SGHKS and YYEKEE (reference sequence). The CDR3 protein is CASSFLGGNTEAFF. CDR3 bases: TGTGCCAGCAGCTTCTTGGGAGGCAACACTGAAGCTTTCTTT.

The V call is TRBV6-5, the J call TRBJ2-7, with 11 positions matching TRBD1. CDR3 size: 15 residues. Trimming took 2 bases from V and 4 from J; bases not matched to a gene: 4. Germline CDR1 reads MNHEY; CDR2 reads SVGAGI. This chain's CDR3 is CASSYARDRGYEQYF. As DNA, the CDR3 is TGTGCCAGCAGTTACGCCCGGGACAGGGGGTACGAGCAGTACTTC.

In its sample, this clone was seen once. The chain recombines TRBV27 with TRBJ1-1, with D possibly TRBD1 on 5 matching bases. The length of the CDR3 is 17 residues. The ends were cut back, 4 bases at V and 0 bases at J, with 18 bases in the middle. Germline V CDR1 and CDR2: MNHEY, SMNVEV (reference sequence). The CDR3: CASSSTRTSGMNTEAFF. The CDR3 nucleotides read TGTGCCAGCAGTTCTACACGGACATCCGGAATGAACACTGAAGCTTTCTTT.

The genes are TRBV4-3 and TRBJ2-1; 15 bases are shared with TRBD2. This CDR3 is 19 amino acids long. Per germline, CDR1 LGHNA and CDR2 YSLEER. V lost 1 base to trimming and J lost 9 bases; unmatched junction nucleotides: 13. CDR3 sequence (DNA): TGCGCCAGCAGCCAAGGAAAGGGACAGGGACTAGCGGGAGGTCTTGAGCAGTTCTTC. This sequence encodes CASSQGKGQGLAGGLEQFF.

This clone was found once. The rearrangement uses TRBV11-2 and TRBJ2-3; 10 nucleotides line up with TRBD1. The germline V gene encodes CDR1 SGHAT and CDR2 FQNNGV. This CDR3 is built from 14 residues. V shed 8 bases and J 3 bases; nucleotides not matched to a gene: 5. The CDR3 nucleotides are TGTGCCAGCCGCGACAGGGGGCGGACAGATACGCAGTATTTT. Its translation is CASRDRGRTDTQYF.

The rearrangement links TRBV6-2 or TRBV6-3 to TRBJ1-5; 8 bases agree with TRBD1. CDR3 length: 16 amino acids. Germline assignment: CDR1 MNHEY and CDR2 SVGEGT. V lost 6 bases and J lost 4; bases outside the gene matches: 11. The DNA of the CDR3 is TGTGCCAGCAGCCCACTCGGACAGGGACCGAATCAGCCCCAGCATTTT. Amino acids: CASSPLGQGPNQPQHF.

The chain has TRBV29-1 and TRBJ2-1; 7 bases are a match to TRBD2. The CDR3 is 12 residues long. The germline V gene encodes CDR1 SQVTM and CDR2 ANQGSEA. Unmatched junction bases numbered 11, after V lost 6 bases and J lost 12 bases. The CDR3, as DNA: TGCAGCGTCCCGGGCGGGGGTTGGTGGCAGTTCTTC. As protein: CSVPGGGWWQFF.

This chain links TRBV10-3 with TRBJ2-5; TRBD1 matches 12 bases. This CDR3 is 17 amino acids long. Germline V CDR1 and CDR2: ENHRY, SYGVKD. With 2 bases clipped from V and 4 bases from J, the junction kept 8 bases outside the gene matches. This chain's CDR3 is CAISERPGQGAIETQYF. Written as DNA, the CDR3 is TGTGCCATCAGTGAGCGACCGGGACAGGGGGCAATAGAGACCCAGTACTTC.

The chain is built from TRBV7-8 and TRBJ1-5; TRBD1 agrees at 10 bases. Germline V CDR1 and CDR2: SGHVS, FQNEAQ. The CDR3 loop spans 17 amino acids. Germline trimming cut 1 base from V and 9 bases from J; bases unmatched to any gene: 12. The CDR3 loop is CASSLGLTGGALMPQHF. Written as DNA, the CDR3 is TGTGCCAGCAGCTTAGGTCTGACAGGGGGCGCGTTAATGCCCCAGCATTTT.

This chain joins TRBV5-6 and TRBJ2-1; TRBD2 aligns across 7 bases. After removal of 0 bases from V and 2 bases from J, the junction contained 5 bases not matched to a gene. The CDR3 length is 16 residues. Germline-derived CDR1 and CDR2 are SGHDT and YYEEEE. This chain's CDR3 is CASSLAGLQAYNEQFF. The CDR3 DNA reads TGTGCCAGCAGCTTGGCGGGACTACAGGCCTACAATGAGCAGTTCTTC. The full variable domain, in which reference TRBV5-6 and TRBJ2-1 provide the parts outside the CDR3, is DAGVTQSPTHLIKTRGQQVTLRCSPKSGHDTVSWYQQALGQGPQFIFQYYEEEERQRGNFPDRFSGHQFPNYSSELNVNALLLGDSALYLCASSLAGLQAYNEQFFGPGTRLTVL.

This sequence joins TRBV11-2 and TRBJ2-7; 9 nucleotides match TRBD1. The CDR3 has 16 amino acids. Germline V gives CDR1 SGHAT, CDR2 FQNNGV. The ends lost 5 bases at V and 2 bases at J; junction bases unmatched: 10. Here the CDR3 reads CASSPEWGDRAYEQYF. CDR3 bases: TGTGCCAGCAGCCCCGAATGGGGGGACAGGGCCTACGAGCAGTACTTC.

The chain is built from TRBV9 and TRBJ2-3; weak D call: TRBD2 (6 bases). In germline, CDR1 is SGDLS, CDR2 YYNGEE. V lost 4 bases to trimming and J lost 4 bases, with 10 bases between them. The CDR3 runs to 13 residues. Here the CDR3 DNA reads TGTGCCAGCAGCCAGTGGGGGGCAGATACGCAGTATTTT. Translation gives CASSQWGADTQYF.

This clone was detected once. This rearrangement joins TRBV9 to TRBJ2-1; 13 bases match TRBD2. Germline V gene data show CDR1 as SGDLS and CDR2 as YYNGEE. The V and J ends lost 4 bases and 1 base, in that order; junction bases with no gene match: 11. This CDR3 is 19 amino acids long. CDR3 sequence reads: CASSHRTSGRSLSYNEQFF. The CDR3 DNA is TGTGCCAGCAGCCACCGGACTAGCGGGAGATCGTTGTCCTACAATGAGCAGTTCTTC.

J is TRBJ2-6 and V is TRBV19; 10 nucleotides agree with TRBD1. CDR3 length equals 19 residues. The V and J ends lost 0 bases and 0 bases, in that order; junction bases with no gene match: 5. Germline V gene sequence: CDR1 LNHDA, CDR2 SQIVND (reference sequence). Here the CDR3 reads CASSIEGTGVYSGANVLTF. For the CDR3, the DNA is TGTGCCAGTAGTATAGAGGGGACAGGGGTTTACTCTGGGGCCAACGTCCTGACTTTC.

The chain has TRBV25-1 and TRBJ1-6; D may be TRBD1 (5 bases). Germline-derived CDR1 and CDR2 are MGHDK and SYGVNS. The CDR3 extends over 15 amino acids. V dropped 7 bases and J dropped 0 bases, with 10 bases sitting between them. DNA for the CDR3: TGTGCCAGCAAGACAGCTAGCTCCTATAATTCACCCCTCCACTTT. Translated: CASKTASSYNSPLHF.

J is TRBJ2-7 and V is TRBV29-1, with a possible D match to TRBD2 (5 bases). V was cut by 3 bases and J by 7 bases, with 16 bases left in between. The CDR3 spans 13 residues. Germline assignment: CDR1 SQVTM and CDR2 ANQGSEA. The DNA of the CDR3 is TGCAGCGTTGAGAGGGCACTAGGTCGTGAGCAGTACTTC. As protein: CSVERALGREQYF.

V gene TRBV28 combines with J gene TRBJ2-1; a possible D gene is TRBD2 (6 bases). Germline CDR1 is MDHEN and CDR2 is SYDVKM. This CDR3 has 14 residues. The ends were cut back, 3 bases at V and 6 bases at J, with 12 bases in the middle. CDR3 DNA: TGTGCCAGCAGTTTTCGGGAGAGATTCAATGAGCAGTTCTTC. This encodes CASSFRERFNEQFF.

The chain joins TRBV24-1 to TRBJ2-7; D gene uncertain. The CDR3 consists of 14 residues. Looked up from germline, CDR1 is KGHDR and CDR2 is SFDVKD. V was cut by 0 bases and J by 4 bases, with 9 bases left in between. The CDR3 reads CATSDLQKRYEQYF. CDR3 bases: TGTGCCACCAGTGATTTGCAAAAGAGGTACGAGCAGTACTTC.

This clone is a singleton in its sample. V and J are TRBV15 and TRBJ1-5, with D perhaps TRBD1 (5 bases). The V and J ends lost 1 base and 7 bases respectively, with 11 bases between them. Germline values: CDR1 LNHNV, CDR2 YYDKDF (reference sequence). The CDR3 extends over 14 amino acids. The CDR3 DNA reads as TGTGCCACCAGCAGAGCACTGGGGGGACAGCCCCAGCATTTT. Encoded protein: CATSRALGGQPQHF.

This chain connects TRBV10-3 to TRBJ2-3; 14 bases align to TRBD2. With 7 bases clipped from V and 6 bases from J, the junction kept 6 bases outside the gene matches. This CDR3 spans 15 amino acids. Per germline, CDR1 ENHRY and CDR2 SYGVKD. The DNA for the CDR3 is TGTGCCATCACCGATCGACTAGCGGGAGGGGATACGCAGTATTTT. As protein: CAITDRLAGGDTQYF.

This chain joins TRBV7-2 and TRBJ2-7; D may be TRBD2 (6 bases). Trimming left V 5 bases short and J 2 bases short, with 13 bases between. Germline CDR1 reads SGHTA; CDR2 reads FQGNSA. The CDR3 totals 14 residues. This CDR3 is CASSHLLAPYEQYF. The CDR3 bases are TGTGCCAGCAGCCATTTACTAGCCCCCTACGAGCAGTACTTC.

This clone showed up just a few times. This rearrangement joins TRBV30 to TRBJ1-1; D may be TRBD1 (5 bases). Per germline, CDR1 GTSNPN and CDR2 SVGIG (reference sequence). Trimming pared 2 bases from V and 7 bases from J, leaving 8 bases between. The CDR3 contains 11 residues. CDR3 residues: CAWSLGVEAFF. The CDR3 DNA sequence: TGTGCCTGGAGTTTAGGGGTTGAAGCTTTCTTT.

CDR3 sequence (DNA): TGTGCCAGCAGCCGGATACTAGCGCGTGAGCAGTTCTTC. Amino acids: CASSRILAREQFF. The gene calls are TRBV5-4 and TRBJ2-1; 7 bases are a match to TRBD2. This CDR3 has 13 amino acids. Germline V lookup: CDR1 SGHNT, CDR2 YYREEE (reference sequence). V trimming: 4 bases; J trimming: 9 bases; junction bases outside the gene matches: 7.